The clone carrying this T cell receptor beta chain was counted a single time. The data are from a study of cytomegalovirus exposure and HLA in healthy donors. Both 60 Vbeta primers and 13 Jbeta primers went into the PCR. Profiled with immunoSEQ multiplex PCR; TCRdb holds only in-frame clones, not every one. The data show about 140,000 clones, less than 80% seen once. Looked up from germline, CDR1 is LNHDA and CDR2 is SQIVND (reference sequence). J lost 7 bases, V lost 2 bases, and 6 bases had no gene match. CDR3 length: 16 residues. This receptor was obtained from a man aged 40-49 years in good health and CMV-seropositive. The J gene is TRBJ2-1, the V gene TRBV19, with TRBD2 matching 12 bases. Sequenced material: PBMCs. CDR3 region: CASSISSGRVKNEQFF. The CDR3 nucleotides are TGTGCCAGTAGTATATCTAGCGGGAGGGTCAAGAATGAGCAGTTCTTC.